These 5 T cell receptor beta chains originate from one sample sequenced in a study of STAT5B mutations in CD4+ large granular lymphocyte leukemia. Sequencing was performed with immunoSEQ multiplex PCR; in TCRdb, only in-frame clones are kept and a portion is missing. Of tens of thousands of clones in the sample, around two thirds were seen once. What was sequenced was CD4+ T cells from blood buffy coats. Receptors were obtained from a human donor in good health.

The chain joins TRBV19 to TRBJ2-7; 10 bases are a match to TRBD1. Losses at the gene ends were 5 bases for V and 9 bases for J; bases not matched to a gene: 10. CDR3 length: 14 residues. Germline CDR1 LNHDA, CDR2 SQIVND (reference sequence). The CDR3, as DNA: TGTGCCAGTAGTGGAGGGACAGGGGTTGGGTCGCAGTACTTC. As protein: CASSGGTGVGSQYF.

The genes are TRBV5-6 and TRBJ2-7, with a tentative D call TRBD2 (6 bases). Trimming cost V 0 bases and J 2 bases, with 6 bases left between them. The germline V gene has CDR1 SGHDT and CDR2 YYEEEE. The CDR3 covers 13 residues. DNA of the CDR3: TGTGCCAGCAGCTTGGGGAGGGCCTACGAGCAGTACTTC. This codes for CASSLGRAYEQYF.

The chain links TRBV6-5 to TRBJ1-4; the D is unclear. Per germline, CDR1 MNHEY and CDR2 SVGAGI. Trimming shortened V by 3 bases and J by 0 bases, and 5 bases separated the two germline ends. This CDR3 spans 14 amino acids. The CDR3 DNA is TGTGCCAGCAGTTATCATACAACTAATGAAAAACTGTTTTTT. Translating gives CASSYHTTNEKLFF.

The chain employs TRBV6-5 and TRBJ1-2; TRBD1 aligns across 11 bases. Trimming removed 6 bases from V and 7 bases from J; junction bases left unmatched: 10. The CDR3 is made up of 15 amino acids. CDR1 and CDR2 from the germline V gene are MNHEY and SVGAGI. The CDR3 DNA follows: TGTGCCAGCAGATCCACCGGACAGGGGGCGGGTGGCTACACCTTC. Encoded protein: CASRSTGQGAGGYTF.

This clone was detected a few times. The rearrangement links TRBV28 to TRBJ1-2, with TRBD1 matching over 7 bases. Per the germline V gene, CDR1 is MDHEN and CDR2 is SYDVKM. The CDR3 extends over 15 amino acids. V was clipped by 5 bases and J by 5 bases; unmatched bases: 11. The CDR3 nucleotides are TGTGCCAGCAGTAAGGACAGGAGGGCAAGATATGGCTACACCTTC. It codes for CASSKDRRARYGYTF.